These T cell receptor beta chains were read from a single sample in a study of shared clonotypes between healthy human individuals. Profiled with immunoSEQ multiplex PCR; TCRdb holds only in-frame clones, not every one. The repertoire includes roughly 2,300,000 clones, 85% to 95% of them detected once, and 0.37% sits in the top ten. The sequenced material came from naive CD4+ T cells from PBMCs. These receptor sequences come from a man between 18 and 29 years old in good health. Some clones in this sample may be carry-over from other donors' samples. CDR3s leave out the opening cysteine and the closing phenylalanine or tryptophan. A D gene is named only where the DNA matches it firmly.

D: -; V: TRBV5-1; CDR3: ASSLAGTESYEQY
D: TRBD1; V: TRBV5-5; CDR3: ASRSWAGGTGELF
D: -; V: TRBV28; CDR3: ASRRQGGAGELF
D: TRBD2; V: TRBV7-3; CDR3: ASSLLADTGELF
D: TRBD1; V: TRBV7-9; CDR3: ASSRRQGRTNVLT
D: -; V: TRBV2; CDR3: ASNSGPGELF
D: -; V: TRBV27; CDR3: ASSTSQGYYSAGELF
D: TRBD1; V: TRBV11-2; CDR3: ASSYGQGANEQY
D: -; V: TRBV11-2; CDR3: ASSLDLFPPLLY
D: -; V: TRBV18; CDR3: ASSPTGGYSGNTIY
D: -; V: TRBV6-1; CDR3: ASNPSVVSYEQY
D: -; V: TRBV25-1; CDR3: ASSESRRSYEQY
D: -; V: TRBV29-1; CDR3: SVVSYGGGGNPYEQY
D: -; V: TRBV7-9; CDR3: ASGGEGRVNTEAF